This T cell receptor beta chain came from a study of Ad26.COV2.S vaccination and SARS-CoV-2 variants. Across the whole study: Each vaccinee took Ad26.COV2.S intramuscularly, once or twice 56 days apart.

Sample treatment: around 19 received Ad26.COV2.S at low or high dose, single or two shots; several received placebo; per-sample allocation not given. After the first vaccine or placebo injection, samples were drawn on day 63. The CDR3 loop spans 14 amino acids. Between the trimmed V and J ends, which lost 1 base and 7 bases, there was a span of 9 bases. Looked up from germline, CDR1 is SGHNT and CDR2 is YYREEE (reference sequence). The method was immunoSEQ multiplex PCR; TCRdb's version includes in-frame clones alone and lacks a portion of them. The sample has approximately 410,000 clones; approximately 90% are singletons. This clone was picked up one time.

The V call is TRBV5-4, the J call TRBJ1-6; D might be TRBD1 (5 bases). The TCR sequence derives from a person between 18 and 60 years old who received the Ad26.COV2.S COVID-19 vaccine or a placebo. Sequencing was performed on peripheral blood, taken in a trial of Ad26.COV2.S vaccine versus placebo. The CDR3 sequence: CASSLQGGNSPLHF. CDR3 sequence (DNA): TGTGCCAGCAGCTTGCAGGGAGGAAATTCACCCCTCCACTTT. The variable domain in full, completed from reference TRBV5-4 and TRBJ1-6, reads ETGVTQSPTHLIKTRGQQVTLRCSSQSGHNTVSWYQQALGQGPQFIFQYYREEENGRGNFPPRFSGLQFPNYSSELNVNALELDDSALYLCASSLQGGNSPLHFGNGTRLTVT.